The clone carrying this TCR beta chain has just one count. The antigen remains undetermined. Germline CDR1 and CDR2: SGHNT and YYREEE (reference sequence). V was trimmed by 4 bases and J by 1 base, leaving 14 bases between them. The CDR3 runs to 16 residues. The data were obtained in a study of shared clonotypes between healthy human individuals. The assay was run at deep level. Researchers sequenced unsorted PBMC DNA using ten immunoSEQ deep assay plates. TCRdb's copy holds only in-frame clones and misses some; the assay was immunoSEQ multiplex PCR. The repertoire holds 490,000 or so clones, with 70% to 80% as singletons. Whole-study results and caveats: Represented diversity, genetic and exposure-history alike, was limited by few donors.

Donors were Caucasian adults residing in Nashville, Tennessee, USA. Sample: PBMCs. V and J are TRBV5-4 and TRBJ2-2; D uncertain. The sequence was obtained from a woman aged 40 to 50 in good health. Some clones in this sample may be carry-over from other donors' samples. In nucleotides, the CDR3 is TGTGCCAGCAGCCCCCAAGTAATCGAGAACACCGGGGAGCTGTTTTTT. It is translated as CASSPQVIENTGELFF.